This entry describes one TCR beta chain. The CDR3 loop spans 13 amino acids. Germline V CDR1 and CDR2: LNHDA, SQIVND (reference sequence). Trimming cost V 7 bases and J 0 bases, with 7 bases left between them. Study processing details: Reference gene primers were amplified, and this amplification served to estimate nucleated cell counts. Using immunoSEQ multiplex PCR, the repertoire was profiled, and TCRdb retains in-frame clones only, with some absent. The V and J calls and the clone size are those of that table, but D and trimming were determined from the DNA. The table records about 160,000 clones, roughly 88% of them present only once. This entry belongs to a study of blood T cell repertoires in COVID-19. Study in general: Samples came from the United States, Italy and Spain, spanning acute and convalescent COVID-19. T cells, B-cell-depleted T cells, or PBMCs supplied cDNA or gDNA.

This receptor was obtained from a man aged 18 to 29 with acute or convalescent COVID-19. The specimen was peripheral blood. The chain has TRBV19 and TRBJ1-5; D is ambiguous. CDR3 in amino acids: CASTAYSNQPQHF. The CDR3 coding sequence is TGTGCCAGTACCGCGTATAGCAATCAGCCCCAGCATTTT.